This is a list of T cell receptor beta chains from one sample in a study of cytomegalovirus exposure and HLA in healthy donors. Assay: immunoSEQ multiplex PCR; the TCRdb copy retains only in-frame clones and omits some. Of more than 95,000 clones in the sample, about 80% were seen once. The specimen was PBMCs. These receptors originate from a woman aged 18 to 35 in good health and CMV-seropositive. Both conserved end residues are part of each CDR3. D genes are given only for firm matches. Clone size is shown for a subset of rows, as once, few, many or a class of expanded clone.

clone size	D gene	J gene	V gene	CDR3 length	CDR3 DNA	CDR3 protein
.	TRBD2	TRBJ2-3	TRBV28	16	TGTGCCAGCAGTCAGACTAGCGGGGGCTCTTCGGGTACGCAGTATTTT	CASSQTSGGSSGTQYF
once	TRBD1	TRBJ1-1	TRBV28	14	TGTGCCAGCAGTTTATACAGGGGGATCACTGAAGCTTTCTTT	CASSLYRGITEAFF
few	TRBD2	TRBJ2-1	TRBV7-9	17	TGTGCCAGCAGCCCCGTGGGGACTACCTCCCGTCGGAATGAGCAGTTCTTC	CASSPVGTTSRRNEQFF
.	TRBD1	TRBJ2-7	TRBV5-1	14	TGCGCCAGCAGCTTGGGGACAGGGGCCTACGAGCAGTACTTC	CASSLGTGAYEQYF
.	TRBD2	TRBJ2-1	TRBV2	17	TGTGCCAGCAGTTATAGTCTAGCGGGCCGCGCGGTCGATGAGCAGTTCTTC	CASSYSLAGRAVDEQFF
.	.	TRBJ2-3	TRBV30	14	TGTGCCTGGAGGCCTAGGACTTACACAGATACGCAGTATTTT	CAWRPRTYTDTQYF
.	TRBD1	TRBJ1-2	TRBV4-1	15	TGCGCCAGCAGCCAAGACAGGACAGGGGAGAGTGGCTACACCTTC	CASSQDRTGESGYTF
.	TRBD2	TRBJ2-1	TRBV29-1	14	TGCAGCGTTGAACGGACTAGCGGGAGGAATGAGCAGTTCTTC	CSVERTSGRNEQFF
.	TRBD2	TRBJ2-5	TRBV5-8	15	TGTGCCAGCAGCGGGACTAGCGGCTACCAAGAGACCCAGTACTTC	CASSGTSGYQETQYF
.	TRBD1	TRBJ2-7	TRBV25-1	14	TGTGCCAGCAGTGAGTACAGGGGTAGGTACGAGCAGTACTTC	CASSEYRGRYEQYF
.	TRBD2	TRBJ2-1	TRBV15	15	TGTGCCACCAGCAGAATAGCGGGAGTAAGCAATGAGCAGTTCTTC	CATSRIAGVSNEQFF
.	TRBD2	TRBJ2-7	TRBV27	14	TGTGCCAGCAGACGACTAGCTGATACCTACGAGCAGTACTTC	CASRRLADTYEQYF
.	TRBD2	TRBJ2-5	TRBV11-3	15	TGTGCCAGCAGCTCCGGACTAGCGGTTGAAGAGACCCAGTACTTC	CASSSGLAVEETQYF
.	.	TRBJ1-5	TRBV28	19	TGTGCCAGCAGTGACGCCCCGACTGGGACACGGCGGGGCAATCAGCCCCAGCATTTT	CASSDAPTGTRRGNQPQHF
.	.	TRBJ1-2	TRBV11-3	14	TGTGCCAGCAGCTCGGCGTGGCAGGGTAAAGGCTACACCTTC	CASSSAWQGKGYTF
.	TRBD2	TRBJ2-7	TRBV19	14	TGTGCCAGTAGTATAGCGGGAGGGCCCTACGAGCAGTACTTC	CASSIAGGPYEQYF
.	TRBD2	TRBJ2-7	TRBV28	14	TGTGCCAGCAGTTTTGGGGGGAGGGCCTACGAGCAGTACTTC	CASSFGGRAYEQYF
once	.	TRBJ1-4	TRBV5-1	18	TGCGCCAGCAGCTTGACTGTTTCTACTGGGCCAACTAATGAAAAACTGTTTTTT	CASSLTVSTGPTNEKLFF
.	.	TRBJ2-5	TRBV15	13	TGTGCCACCAGCAGAGATCAACGGGAGACCCAGTACTTC	CATSRDQRETQYF
.	.	TRBJ2-3	TRBV12-5	20	TGTGCTAGTGGTTTGGCAGGGAAAGGGGGACCAGTTGCTAGCACAGATACGCAGTATTTT	CASGLAGKGGPVASTDTQYF
.	TRBD1	TRBJ1-5	TRBV14	19	TGTGCCAGCAGCCACCCCATAGGACAGGGGGCGCGGAGAACTCAGCCCCAGCATTTT	CASSHPIGQGARRTQPQHF
.	.	TRBJ1-5	TRBV11-2	14	TGTGCCAGCAGCTCAACCGGAGGTAATCAGCCCCAGCATTTT	CASSSTGGNQPQHF
.	.	TRBJ2-1	TRBV2	17	TGTGCCAGCAGTGTCCCCCTTTTACGGGGAGAAGACAATGAGCAGTTCTTC	CASSVPLLRGEDNEQFF
.	.	TRBJ1-5	TRBV2	15	TGTGCCAGCGGACCACCCGGGGGAGGGGTGCAGCCCCAGCATTTT	CASGPPGGGVQPQHF
few	.	TRBJ2-4	TRBV7-8	18	TGTGCCAGCAGCTTACAGGCTGGTATCCAGGGGGCCAAAAACATTCAGTACTTC	CASSLQAGIQGAKNIQYF
.	TRBD2	TRBJ2-1	TRBV29-1	13	TGCAGCGTTGATAAGGGGACTAACAATGAGCAGTTCTTC	CSVDKGTNNEQFF
.	.	TRBJ2-1	TRBV7-7	16	TGTGCTAGCAGCTTTGAAGGGAGTGGCTCCTACAATGAGCAGTTCTTC	CASSFEGSGSYNEQFF
.	TRBD2	TRBJ2-7	TRBV15	18	TGTGCCACCAGCAGAGATCTAGGGACTAGCGGGAGTGACGGCGAGCAGTACTTC	CATSRDLGTSGSDGEQYF
.	.	TRBJ2-1	TRBV28	14	TGTGCCAGCAGTCTGGGGGCGAGATACAATGAGCAGTTCTTC	CASSLGARYNEQFF
.	TRBD1	TRBJ2-1	TRBV6-1	13	TGTGCCAGCGATAGACAGGGTTGGAATGAGCAGTTCTTC	CASDRQGWNEQFF
.	.	TRBJ1-4	TRBV5-1	14	TGCGCCAGCAGCGGCGGGGAACGAAGTGAAAAACTGTTTTTT	CASSGGERSEKLFF
.	TRBD1	TRBJ2-1	TRBV7-2	14	TGTGCCAGCAGCGCACCCGGGACAGGGGATCGCCAGTTCTTC	CASSAPGTGDRQFF
.	.	TRBJ1-2	TRBV5-6	11	TGTGCCAGCAGAAGACAGGCGGGTTACGCCTTC	CASRRQAGYAF
once	TRBD2	TRBJ2-3	TRBV11-2	17	TGTGCCAGCAGCTCCGGGACTAGCGGGAGAGCCACAGATACGCAGTATTTT	CASSSGTSGRATDTQYF
once	.	TRBJ1-4	TRBV7-9	14	TGTGCCAGCTCTCCCGGACAGTTTAATGAAAAACTGTTTTTT	CASSPGQFNEKLFF
once	.	TRBJ2-5	TRBV6-5	15	TGTGCCAGCAGTTACTCGATAGCGGTCCAAGAGACCCAGTACTTC	CASSYSIAVQETQYF
.	TRBD2	TRBJ2-2	TRBV9	13	TGTGCCAGCGGGGAGGGCCCCTCCGGGGAGCTGTTTTTT	CASGEGPSGELFF
.	TRBD1	TRBJ1-1	TRBV18	15	TGTGCCAGCTCACCTCGGACAGGCTTGAACACTGAAGCTTTCTTT	CASSPRTGLNTEAFF
.	TRBD2	TRBJ2-1	TRBV9	15	TGTGCCAGCAGCGTCAGCGGGAGCAGCAGAGGTGAGCAGTTCTTC	CASSVSGSSRGEQFF
.	.	TRBJ1-2	TRBV27	14	TGTGCCAGCAGTTTAATTGGCGGGACTTTTGGCTACACCTTC	CASSLIGGTFGYTF
.	TRBD1	TRBJ2-2	TRBV13	15	TGTGCCAGCAGCCAAGGGACAGGATTTGTCGGGGAGCTGTTTTTT	CASSQGTGFVGELFF
.	TRBD1	TRBJ1-4	TRBV18	13	TGTGCCAGCTCACCGGAACCAGGGGGACAACTGTTTTTT	CASSPEPGGQLFF
.	TRBD2	TRBJ2-7	TRBV27	12	TGTGCCAGCACTGGCGGGAGAAACGAGCAGTACTTC	CASTGGRNEQYF
.	TRBD1	TRBJ1-2	TRBV5-1	17	TGCGCCAGCAGCTTGGCCTTCTCCCGACAGGGGGCGGGAGGCTACACCTTC	CASSLAFSRQGAGGYTF
.	TRBD1	TRBJ2-5	TRBV28	14	TGTGCCACCTGCCAACAGGGGCCCCAAGAGACCCAGTACTTC	CATCQQGPQETQYF
few	TRBD1	TRBJ2-6	TRBV18	17	TGTGCCAGCTCCCCCGGGACAGGGAGCTCTGGGGCCAACGTCCTGACTTTC	CASSPGTGSSGANVLTF
.	.	TRBJ2-7	TRBV10-3	13	TGTGCCACCTTCCGGGAGACTAACTACGAGCAGTACTTC	CATFRETNYEQYF
few	.	TRBJ2-7	TRBV7-8	13	TGTGCCAGCAGCCTCCGCCCGGGTCACGAGCAGTACTTC	CASSLRPGHEQYF